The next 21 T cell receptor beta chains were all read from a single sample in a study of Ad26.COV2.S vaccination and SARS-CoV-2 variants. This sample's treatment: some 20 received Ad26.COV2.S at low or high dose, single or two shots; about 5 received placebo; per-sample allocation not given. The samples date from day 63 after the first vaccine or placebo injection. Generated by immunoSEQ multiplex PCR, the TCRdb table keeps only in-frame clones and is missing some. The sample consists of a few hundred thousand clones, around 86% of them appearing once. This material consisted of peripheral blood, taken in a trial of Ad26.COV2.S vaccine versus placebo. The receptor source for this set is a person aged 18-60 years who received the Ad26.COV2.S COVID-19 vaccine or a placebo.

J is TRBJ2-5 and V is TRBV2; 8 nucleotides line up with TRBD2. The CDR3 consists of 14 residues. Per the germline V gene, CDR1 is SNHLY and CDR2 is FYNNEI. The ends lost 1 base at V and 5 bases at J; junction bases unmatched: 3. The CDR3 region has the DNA TGTGCCAGCAGTGAAGGAAGCGGGGGTGAGACCCAGTACTTC. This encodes CASSEGSGGETQYF. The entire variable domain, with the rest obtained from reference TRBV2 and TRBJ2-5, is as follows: EPEVTQTPSHQVTQMGQEVILRCVPISNHLYFYWYRQILGQKVEFLVSFYNNEISEKSEIFDDQFSVERPDGSNFTLKIRSTKLEDSAMYFCASSEGSGGETQYFGPGTRLLVL.

The CDR3 coding sequence is TGTGCCAGCAGTTCCGGACAGGGGTTACGAATCGGTCAGCCCCAGCATTTT. Translation: CASSSGQGLRIGQPQHF. The rearrangement joins TRBV28 to TRBJ1-5, with 9 bases lining up with TRBD1. CDR1 is MDHEN, CDR2 SYDVKM, per germline. V gave up 4 bases and J gave up 6 bases; unmatched junction bases: 13. CDR3 length equals 17 residues.

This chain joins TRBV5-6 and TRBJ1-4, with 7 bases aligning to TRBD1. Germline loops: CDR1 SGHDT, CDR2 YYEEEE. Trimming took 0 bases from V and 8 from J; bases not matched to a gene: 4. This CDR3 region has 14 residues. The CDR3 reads CASSLARGVEKLFF. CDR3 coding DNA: TGTGCCAGCAGCTTGGCCAGGGGGGTGGAAAAACTGTTTTTT.

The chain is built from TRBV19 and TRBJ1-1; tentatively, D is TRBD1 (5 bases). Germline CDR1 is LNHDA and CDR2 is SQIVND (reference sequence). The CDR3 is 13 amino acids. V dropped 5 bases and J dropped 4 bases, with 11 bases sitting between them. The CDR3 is CASSRGLGTEAFF. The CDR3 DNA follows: TGTGCCAGTAGTCGGGGGTTAGGCACTGAAGCTTTCTTT.

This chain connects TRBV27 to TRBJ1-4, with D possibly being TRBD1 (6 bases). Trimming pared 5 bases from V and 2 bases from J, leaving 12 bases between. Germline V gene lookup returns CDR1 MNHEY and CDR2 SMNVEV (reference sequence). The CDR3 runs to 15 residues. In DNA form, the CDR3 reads TGTGCCAGCAGTCCGAACAGGGCTACTAATGAAAAACTGTTTTTT. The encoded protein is CASSPNRATNEKLFF. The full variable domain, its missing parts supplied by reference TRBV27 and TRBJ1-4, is EAQVTQNPRYLITVTGKKLTVTCSQNMNHEYMSWYRQDPGLGLRQIYYSMNVEVTDKGDVPEGYKVSRKEKRNFPLILESPSPNQTSLYFCASSPNRATNEKLFFGSGTQLSVL.

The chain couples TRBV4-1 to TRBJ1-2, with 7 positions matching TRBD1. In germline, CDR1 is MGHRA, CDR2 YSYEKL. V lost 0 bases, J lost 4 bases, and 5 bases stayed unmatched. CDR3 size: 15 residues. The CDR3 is CASSQDQGGGYGYTF. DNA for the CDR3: TGCGCCAGCAGCCAAGATCAGGGGGGGGGCTATGGCTACACCTTC.

The CDR3 DNA sequence: TGTGCCAGCAGCACCACCTCGGGACAGGGGGAATCCCCCTACGAGCAGTACTTC. It translates to CASSTTSGQGESPYEQYF. The J gene is TRBJ2-7, the V gene TRBV5-6; 11 bases map to TRBD1. The germline V gene has CDR1 SGHDT and CDR2 YYEEEE. Germline trimming cut 4 bases from V and 2 bases from J; bases unmatched to any gene: 14. The CDR3 contains 18 residues.

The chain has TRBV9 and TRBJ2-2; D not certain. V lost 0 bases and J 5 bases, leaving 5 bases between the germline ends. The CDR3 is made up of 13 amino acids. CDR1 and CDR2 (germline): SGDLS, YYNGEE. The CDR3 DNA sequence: TGTGCCAGCAGCGTAGAGGTAACCGGGGAGCTGTTTTTT. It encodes CASSVEVTGELFF. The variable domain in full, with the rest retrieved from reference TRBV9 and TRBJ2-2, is DSGVTQTPKHLITATGQRVTLRCSPRSGDLSVYWYQQSLDQGLQFLIQYYNGEERAKGNILERFSAQQFPDLHSELNLSSLELGDSALYFCASSVEVTGELFFGEGSRLTVL.

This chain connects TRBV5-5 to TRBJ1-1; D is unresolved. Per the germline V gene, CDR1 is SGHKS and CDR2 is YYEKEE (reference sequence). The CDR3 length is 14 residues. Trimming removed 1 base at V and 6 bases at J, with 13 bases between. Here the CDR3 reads CASSLRGFGSEAFF. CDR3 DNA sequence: TGTGCCAGCAGCTTGAGAGGGTTTGGGTCTGAAGCTTTCTTT.

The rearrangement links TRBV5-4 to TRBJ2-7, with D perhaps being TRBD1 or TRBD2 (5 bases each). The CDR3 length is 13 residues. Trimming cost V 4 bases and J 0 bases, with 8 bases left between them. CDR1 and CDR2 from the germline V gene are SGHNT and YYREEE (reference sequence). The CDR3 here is CASSRDDSYEQYF. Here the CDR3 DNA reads TGTGCCAGCAGCCGGGACGACTCCTACGAGCAGTACTTC.

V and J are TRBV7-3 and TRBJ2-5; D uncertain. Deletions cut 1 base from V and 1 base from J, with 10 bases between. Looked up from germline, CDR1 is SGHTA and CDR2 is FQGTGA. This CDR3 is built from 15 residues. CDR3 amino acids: CASSLNANPQETQYF. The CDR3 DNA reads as TGTGCCAGCAGCTTAAACGCCAATCCCCAAGAGACCCAGTACTTC.

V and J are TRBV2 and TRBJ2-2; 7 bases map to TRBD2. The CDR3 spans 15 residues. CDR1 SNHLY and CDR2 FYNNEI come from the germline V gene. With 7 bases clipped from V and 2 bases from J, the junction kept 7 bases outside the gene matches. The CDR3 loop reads CASMGLAVNTGELFF. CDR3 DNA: TGTGCCAGCATGGGGCTAGCGGTTAACACCGGGGAGCTGTTTTTT.

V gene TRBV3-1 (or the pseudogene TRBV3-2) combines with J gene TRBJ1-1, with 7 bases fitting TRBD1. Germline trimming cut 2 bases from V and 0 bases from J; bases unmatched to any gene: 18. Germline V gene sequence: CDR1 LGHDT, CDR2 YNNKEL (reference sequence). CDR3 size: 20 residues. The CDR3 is CASSQPTRQGAWGMNTEAFF. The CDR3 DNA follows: TGTGCCAGCAGCCAACCCACCCGACAGGGAGCGTGGGGGATGAACACTGAAGCTTTCTTT.

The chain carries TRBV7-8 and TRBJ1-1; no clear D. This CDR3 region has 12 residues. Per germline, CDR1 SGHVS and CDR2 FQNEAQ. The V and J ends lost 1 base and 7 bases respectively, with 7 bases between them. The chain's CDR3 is CASSLDLFEAFF. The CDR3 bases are TGTGCCAGCAGCTTAGACTTATTTGAAGCTTTCTTT.

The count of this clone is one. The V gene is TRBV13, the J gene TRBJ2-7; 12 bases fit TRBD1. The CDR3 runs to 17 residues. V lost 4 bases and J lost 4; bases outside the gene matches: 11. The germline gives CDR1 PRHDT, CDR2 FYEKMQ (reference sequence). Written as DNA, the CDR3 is TGTGCCAGCAGCTCCCGGGACAGGGGGCTCAGGGGATACGAGCAGTACTTC. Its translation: CASSSRDRGLRGYEQYF. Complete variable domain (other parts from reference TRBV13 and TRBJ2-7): AAGVIQSPRHLIKEKRETATLKCYPIPRHDTVYWYQQGPGQDPQFLISFYEKMQSDKGSIPDRFSAQQFSDYHSELNMSSLELGDSALYFCASSSRDRGLRGYEQYFGPGTRLTVT.

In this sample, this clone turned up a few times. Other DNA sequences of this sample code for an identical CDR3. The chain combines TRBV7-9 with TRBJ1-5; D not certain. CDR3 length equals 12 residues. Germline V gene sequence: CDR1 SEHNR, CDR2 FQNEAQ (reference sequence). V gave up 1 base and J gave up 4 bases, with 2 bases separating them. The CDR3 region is CASSLDNQPQHF. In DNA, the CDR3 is TGTGCCAGCAGCTTAGATAATCAGCCCCAGCATTTT.

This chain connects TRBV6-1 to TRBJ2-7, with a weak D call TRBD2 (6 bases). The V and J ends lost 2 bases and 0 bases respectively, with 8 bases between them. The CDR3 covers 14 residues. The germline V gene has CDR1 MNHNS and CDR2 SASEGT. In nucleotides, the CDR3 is TGTGCCAGCAGTGAATTCGGGAGCTCCTACGAGCAGTACTTC. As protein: CASSEFGSSYEQYF.

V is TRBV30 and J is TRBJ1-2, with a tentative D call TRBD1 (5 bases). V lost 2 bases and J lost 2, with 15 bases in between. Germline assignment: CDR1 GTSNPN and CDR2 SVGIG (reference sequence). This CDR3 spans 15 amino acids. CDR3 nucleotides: TGTGCCTGGAGTATTCTAGGACGGACAAACTATGGCTACACCTTC. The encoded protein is CAWSILGRTNYGYTF.

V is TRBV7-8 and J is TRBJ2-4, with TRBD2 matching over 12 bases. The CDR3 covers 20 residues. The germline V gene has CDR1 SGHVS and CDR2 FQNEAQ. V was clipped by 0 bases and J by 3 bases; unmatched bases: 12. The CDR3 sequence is CASSLARGASGGASKNIQYF. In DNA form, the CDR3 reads TGTGCCAGCAGCTTAGCGCGAGGGGCTAGCGGGGGGGCAAGCAAAAACATTCAGTACTTC.

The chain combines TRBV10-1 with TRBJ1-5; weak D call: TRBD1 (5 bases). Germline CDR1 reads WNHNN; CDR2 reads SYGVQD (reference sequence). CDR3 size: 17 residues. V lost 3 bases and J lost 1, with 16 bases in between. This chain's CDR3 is CASSDTAGVSSNQPQHF. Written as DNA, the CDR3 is TGCGCCAGCAGTGATACCGCGGGGGTGTCAAGCAATCAGCCCCAGCATTTT.

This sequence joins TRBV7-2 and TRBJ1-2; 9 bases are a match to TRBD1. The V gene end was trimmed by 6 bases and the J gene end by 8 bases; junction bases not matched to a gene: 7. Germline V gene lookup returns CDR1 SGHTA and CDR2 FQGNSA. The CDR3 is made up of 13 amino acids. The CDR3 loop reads CASSLGTGRGYTF. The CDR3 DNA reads TGTGCCAGCAGTCTAGGGACAGGGCGAGGCTACACCTTC.